This T cell receptor (beta chain) originates from a study of T cells after posttransplantation cyclophosphamide. Study-wide results and limits: Later blood repertoires were often dominated by clones from the donor CD8+ memory compartment. After PTCy, TRB diversity resembled that of CNI/methotrexate controls. Skin or GI-infiltrating T cells shared few TRB sequences with blood.

V was pared by 4 bases and J by 5 bases, with 9 bases between. Looked up from germline, CDR1 is SNHLY and CDR2 is FYNNEI. The CDR3 is 13 residues long. Sequencing used immunoSEQ multiplex PCR; TCRdb keeps in-frame clones, though not all of them. The table includes tens of thousands of clones, roughly nine tenths detected once. Cells defined as naive were viable CD3+CD4+ or CD3+CD8+ and CCR7+CD45RA+CD45RO-CD95-CD27+CD28+. This related bone marrow graft donor gave peripheral blood on the day of marrow donation. This clone was recorded a few times. Its antigen is currently unknown. The source material was naive CD4+ T cells sorted from blood. The receptor comes from a man aged 25-45 years in good health and a related stem cell transplant donor. This rearrangement joins TRBV2 to TRBJ1-5, with no clear D. The CDR3 is CASSGGPDQPQHF. CDR3 bases: TGTGCCAGCAGTGGTGGTCCGGATCAGCCCCAGCATTTT.